What follows is one T cell receptor beta chain and its context. What it binds is unknown. TCRdb called the reads again in MiXCR, with one record for every CDR3 protein. The sample holds 750,000 to 950,000 distinct CDR3 sequences; 29% are singletons and the top ten take roughly 13%. The source of the sample is a study of T cell repertoires in cytomegalovirus infection. Study information: Newly reported HLA-C-restricted and thoroughly characterized HLA-B-restricted CMV epitopes were employed. In public TCR beta signatures, there were indications of both CMV infection and matching HLA type. Study-level results: Pooled public TCR beta family frequency picked out CMV carriers with the relevant HLA. The ex vivo response was dominated by HLA-C-restricted CMV-specific TCR beta clonotypes.

The CDR3 consists of 18 residues. Germline lookup yields CDR1 LGHNT and CDR2 FRNRAP. V lost 6 bases, J lost 0 bases, and 21 bases lay in between. The receptor's source is a human donor in good health (CMV status not recorded). Some clones in this sample may be carry-over from other donors' samples. The chain links TRBV12-5 to TRBJ1-5; TRBD1 might be the D (6 bases). The sequencing used cultured CD8+ T cells from PBMCs, collected from culture after CMV antigen stimulation. CDR3 bases: TGTGCTAGTGGGGGGGTGGGGCAGGGGATTTATAGCAATCAGCCCCAGCATTTT. Protein product: CASGGVGQGIYSNQPQHF.